This is a list of T cell receptor beta chains from one sample in a study of T cells after posttransplantation cyclophosphamide. Data came from immunoSEQ multiplex PCR; TCRdb stores just in-frame clones and leaves some out. Counted here are 16,000 or so clones, around 84% occurring once; the ten biggest clones make up roughly 28%. The source material was PBMCs, sampled after allogeneic stem cell transplant with calcineurin inhibitor and methotrexate. Receptors were obtained from a female patient aged 18-29 years who received an allogeneic stem cell transplant from an unrelated donor, was CMV-positive, and had acute and chronic GVHD. Some T cells may be provided by the graft donor. CDR3s include the opening cysteine and the closing phenylalanine or tryptophan. The order of the fields is J gene, D gene, clone size, V gene, CDR3 DNA, CDR3 protein. A D gene is named only where the DNA matches it firmly. The listing skips clone size in some rows; elsewhere it reads once, few, many or a size class.

>TRBJ1-2|TRBD1|-|TRBV6-1
TGTGCCAGCAGCCAACAGGGGCCTTATGGCTACACCTTC
CASSQQGPYGYTF
>TRBJ2-7|-|few|TRBV13
TGTGCCAGCAGCTTAGGCCACAGGGACATCTACGAGCAGTACTTC
CASSLGHRDIYEQYF
>TRBJ2-5|TRBD1|few|TRBV13
TGTGCCAGCAGCTCGAACGACAGGGGGGGGGATGAGCAGTACTTC
CASSSNDRGGDEQYF
>TRBJ2-7|-|few|TRBV29-1
TGCAGCGTTGGACTAGTCCCCTACGAGCAGTACTTC
CSVGLVPYEQYF
>TRBJ2-5|TRBD2|-|TRBV5-1
TGCGCCAGCAGCTTGGGCCGGTACGGGGGGCAAGAGACCCAGTACTTC
CASSLGRYGGQETQYF
>TRBJ2-3|TRBD2|-|TRBV4-1
TGCGCCAGCAGCCAACTAGCGGGAGACTCAGATACGCAGTATTTT
CASSQLAGDSDTQYF
>TRBJ1-1|TRBD1|-|TRBV10-3
TGTGCCATCAGTGAACTCGGGACAGGGAGGGGAATGAACACTGAGGCTTTCTTT
CAISELGTGRGMNTEAFF
>TRBJ2-6|TRBD2|-|TRBV18
TGTGCCAGCTCGCCCCTTAGCAGCGGGAGTCTTTCAGGGGCCAACGTCCTGACTTTC
CASSPLSSGSLSGANVLTF
>TRBJ2-7|-|-|TRBV10-1
TGCGCCAGCAGTGAGTCGTATCGGACAGAGCAGTACTTC
CASSESYRTEQYF
>TRBJ2-2|TRBD2|few|TRBV18
TGTGCCAGCTCTCTAGCGGGAGGGCCGAACACCGGGGAGCTGTTTTTT
CASSLAGGPNTGELFF
>TRBJ2-7|TRBD1|-|TRBV5-1
TGCGCCAGCAGCCCGGGGACAGGGGTCTACGAGCAGTACTTC
CASSPGTGVYEQYF
>TRBJ2-7|-|-|TRBV19
TGTGCCAGTAGTATATCGTTCAGGGCCCCTCTCTACGAGCAGTACTTC
CASSISFRAPLYEQYF
>TRBJ2-3|TRBD2|-|TRBV11-2
TGTGCCAGCAGCTTAGATACGGGGGGGACAGATACGCAGTATTTT
CASSLDTGGTDTQYF
>TRBJ1-2|-|-|TRBV23-1
TGCGCCAGCACCTGGACAGAAACTAACTATGGCTACACCTTC
CASTWTETNYGYTF
>TRBJ1-4|-|-|TRBV2
TGTGCCAGCAGCGCCTTCAGGGCAACTAATGAAAAACTGTTTTTT
CASSAFRATNEKLFF
>TRBJ1-5|-|-|TRBV10-2
TGCGCCAGCAGTGAGGCAGGGCGTCAGCCCCAGCATTTT
CASSEAGRQPQHF
>TRBJ2-2|TRBD1|-|TRBV7-6
TGTGCCAGCAGCGGGGGACAGGGGAACACCGGGGAGCTGTTTTTT
CASSGGQGNTGELFF
>TRBJ1-2|TRBD1|-|TRBV5-1
TGCGCCAGCAGCTTAACAGGGGTGAATGGCTACACCTTC
CASSLTGVNGYTF
>TRBJ1-1|-|few|TRBV5-1
TGCGCCAGCAGCTTGAATTGGAGGAGCATCGAAGCTTTCTTT
CASSLNWRSIEAFF
>TRBJ2-7|-|-|TRBV5-1
TGCGCCAGCAGGGCTAGTCACCCCTACGAGCAGTACTTC
CASRASHPYEQYF
>TRBJ2-7|TRBD2|-|TRBV5-1
TGCGCCAGCAGCTGGACTAGCGGGACCTACGAGCAGTACTTC
CASSWTSGTYEQYF
>TRBJ2-3|-|once|TRBV10-3
TGTGCCATCAGTGAGTCAACCGGACAGCCTAGCACAGATACGCAGTATTTT
CAISESTGQPSTDTQYF